The rows below give T cell receptor beta chains drawn from one sample of a study of T cells in Graves' hyperthyroidism and ophthalmopathy. TCRdb redid the calling of the multiplex PCR reads with MiXCR, one entry per CDR3 protein. Here the sample spans about 600,000 distinct CDR3 sequences, more than 15% being singletons. Sequenced sample: blood. The receptors come from a woman between 35 and 50 years old with Graves' ophthalmopathy. Each CDR3 is given with its conserved first and last residue. The order of the fields is V gene, J gene, CDR3 protein.

TRBV2	TRBJ1-3	CASSEVATGNTIYF
TRBV12-3/TRBV12-4	TRBJ2-3	CASSFRQGLYTDTQYF
TRBV12-3/TRBV12-4	TRBJ1-4	CASSLIRGPTNEKLFF
TRBV24-1	TRBJ2-1	CATSDPSGQSSYNEQFF
TRBV4-1	TRBJ2-1	CASSLPRGWKHNEQFF
TRBV20-1	TRBJ1-5	CSALGGGTGSNQPQHF
TRBV7-2	TRBJ2-5	CASSLSQDSGSFTRETQYF
TRBV6-5	TRBJ2-1	CASSYSGLAGGGNEQFF
TRBV5-1	TRBJ2-3	CVSSAGTSSDTQYF
TRBV12-3/TRBV12-4	TRBJ1-4	CASSGGGGYSDEKLFF
TRBV5-6	TRBJ2-2	CASSLIGYTGELFF
TRBV14	TRBJ2-6	CASSQEPGPGANVLTF
TRBV18	TRBJ1-1	CASSPGSDTEAFF
TRBV6-2/TRBV6-3	TRBJ2-7	CASSQDGTGSYEQYF
TRBV6-2/TRBV6-3	TRBJ2-5	CASSYPTRQETQYF
TRBV5-1	TRBJ2-2	CASSLSSWTANTGELFF
TRBV28	TRBJ2-6	CASSESGRSGANVLTF
TRBV7-9	TRBJ2-7	CASSLMGLGEAEQYF
TRBV6-2/TRBV6-3	TRBJ2-5	CASSSFQETQYF
TRBV6-2/TRBV6-3	TRBJ1-1	CASKRQGGADTEAFF
TRBV4-1	TRBJ1-1	CASSQPGQGAFYVAFF
TRBV7-9	TRBJ2-1	CASSLVRDHEQFF
TRBV12-3/TRBV12-4	TRBJ2-5	CASRPMGGGHQETQYF
TRBV20-1	TRBJ1-1	CSAAGTGNAEAFF
TRBV3-1	TRBJ1-2	CASSQQSTGSYTF
TRBV7-9	TRBJ2-2	CASSFLSGSGELFF
TRBV3-1	TRBJ1-1	CASSQEGGWSRAFF
TRBV5-1	TRBJ2-2	CASSGGSRVITGELFF
TRBV2	TRBJ2-3	CASSVLNTDTQYF
TRBV20-1	TRBJ1-6	CSARAGGGASPLHF
TRBV7-9	TRBJ2-1	CASSLLRGGGYFYNEQFF